This T cell receptor (beta chain) was documented in a study of blood T cell repertoires in COVID-19. Background on the study: Material from acute and convalescent COVID-19 was sourced from the United States, Italy and Spain. Sources were T cells, B-cell-depleted T cells, or PBMCs; the material itself was cDNA or gDNA.

How the authors handled the data: Estimation of nucleated cell counts was performed using reference gene primer amplification. Data came from immunoSEQ multiplex PCR; TCRdb stores just in-frame clones and leaves some out. The V and J calls and the clone size are those of that table, but D and trimming were determined from the DNA. Of about 150,000 clones detected, roughly 84% appear once; the ten largest clones hold 9.8%. CDR1 is SEHNR and CDR2 is FQNEAQ in the germline V gene (reference sequence). This CDR3 spans 13 amino acids. V was shortened by 1 base and J by 5 bases, with 8 bases between the two germline ends.

The sample consisted of peripheral blood. The J gene is TRBJ1-2, the V gene TRBV7-9; D uncertain. The receptor was derived from a woman aged 45-59 years with acute or convalescent COVID-19. The chain's CDR3 is CASSLGSGYGYTF. Written as DNA, the CDR3 is TGTGCCAGCAGCTTAGGTTCCGGGTATGGCTACACCTTC.